This TCR beta chain was captured by sequencing in a study of blood T cell repertoires in COVID-19. The CDR3 is 14 amino acids. Trimming left V 6 bases short and J 11 bases short, with 17 bases between. Germline V gene lookup returns CDR1 MDHEN and CDR2 SYDVKM. In the study's own analysis: Reference gene primer amplification in the assay estimated nucleated cell counts. Data came from immunoSEQ multiplex PCR; TCRdb stores just in-frame clones and leaves some out. V and J calls plus clone size are reproduced from that table; the DNA served to infer D and trimming. The sample contains about 180,000 clones, 90% of which appear only once.

The sequence was collected from a man aged 45-65 years with acute or convalescent COVID-19. The chain recombines TRBV28 with TRBJ1-6; weak D call: TRBD1 (5 bases). Sequencing input: peripheral blood. The CDR3 region is CASSRRFGAPPLHF. As DNA, the CDR3 is TGTGCCAGCAGCCGACGTTTTGGGGCCCCACCCCTCCACTTT. The full variable domain, completed using reference TRBV28 and TRBJ1-6, is DVKVTQSSRYLVKRTGEKVFLECVQDMDHENMFWYRQDPGLGLRLIYFSYDVKMKEKGDIPEGYSVSREKKERFSLILESASTNQTSMYLCASSRRFGAPPLHFGNGTRLTVT.